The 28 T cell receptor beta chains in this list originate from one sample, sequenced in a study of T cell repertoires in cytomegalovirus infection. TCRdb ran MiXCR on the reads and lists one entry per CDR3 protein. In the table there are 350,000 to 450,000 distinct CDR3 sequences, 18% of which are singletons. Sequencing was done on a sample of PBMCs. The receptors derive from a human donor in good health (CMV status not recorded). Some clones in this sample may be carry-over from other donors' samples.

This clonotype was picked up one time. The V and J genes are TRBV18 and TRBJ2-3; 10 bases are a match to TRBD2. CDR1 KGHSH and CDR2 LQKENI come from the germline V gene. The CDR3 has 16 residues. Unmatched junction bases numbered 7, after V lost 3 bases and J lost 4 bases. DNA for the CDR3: TGTGCCAGCTCACCCCTGGGACTAGCGAGGGCAGATACGCAGTATTTT. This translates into CASSPLGLARADTQYF.

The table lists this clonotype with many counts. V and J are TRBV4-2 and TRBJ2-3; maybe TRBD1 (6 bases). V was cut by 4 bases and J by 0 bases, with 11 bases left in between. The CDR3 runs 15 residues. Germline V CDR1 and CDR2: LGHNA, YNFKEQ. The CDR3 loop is CASSPRDKSTDTQYF. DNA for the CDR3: TGTGCCAGCAGCCCCCGGGACAAGAGCACAGATACGCAGTATTTT.

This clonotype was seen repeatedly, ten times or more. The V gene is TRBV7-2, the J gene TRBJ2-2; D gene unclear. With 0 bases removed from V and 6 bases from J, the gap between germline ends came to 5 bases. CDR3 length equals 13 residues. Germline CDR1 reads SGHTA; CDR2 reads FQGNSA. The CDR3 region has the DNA TGTGCCAGCAGCTTAGCGGCAGCCGGGGAGCTGTTTTTT. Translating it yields CASSLAAAGELFF.

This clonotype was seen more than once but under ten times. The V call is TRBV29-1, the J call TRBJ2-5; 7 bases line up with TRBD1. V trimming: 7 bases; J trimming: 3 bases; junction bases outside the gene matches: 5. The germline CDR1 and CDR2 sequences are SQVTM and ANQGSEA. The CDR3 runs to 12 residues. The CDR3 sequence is CSAYRGEETQYF. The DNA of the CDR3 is TGCAGCGCGTACAGGGGTGAAGAGACCCAGTACTTC.

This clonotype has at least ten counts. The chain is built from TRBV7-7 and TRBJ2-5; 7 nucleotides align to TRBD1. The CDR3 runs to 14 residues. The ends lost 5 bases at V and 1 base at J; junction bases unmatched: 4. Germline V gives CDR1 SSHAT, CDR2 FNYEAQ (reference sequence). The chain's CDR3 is CASSPRTGQETQYF. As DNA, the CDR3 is TGTGCCAGCAGCCCTCGGACAGGCCAAGAGACCCAGTACTTC.

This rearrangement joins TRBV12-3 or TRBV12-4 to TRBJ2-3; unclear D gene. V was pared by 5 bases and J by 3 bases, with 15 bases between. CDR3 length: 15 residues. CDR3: CASSPIAPQTDTQYF. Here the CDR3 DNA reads TGTGCCAGCAGTCCCATCGCGCCGCAGACAGATACGCAGTATTTT.

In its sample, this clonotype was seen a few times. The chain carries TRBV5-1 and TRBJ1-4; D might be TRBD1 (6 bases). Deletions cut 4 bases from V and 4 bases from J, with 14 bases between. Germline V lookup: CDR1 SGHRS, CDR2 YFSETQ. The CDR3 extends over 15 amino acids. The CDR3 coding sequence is TGCGCCAGCAGCGGGGGCAGCGTCCTTAATGAAAAACTGTTTTTT. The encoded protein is CASSGGSVLNEKLFF.

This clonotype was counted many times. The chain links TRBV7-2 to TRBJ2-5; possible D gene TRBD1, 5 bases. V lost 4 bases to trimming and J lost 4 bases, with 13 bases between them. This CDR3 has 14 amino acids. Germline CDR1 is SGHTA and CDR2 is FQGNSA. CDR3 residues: CASSSPPGRETQYF. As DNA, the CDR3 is TGTGCCAGCAGCTCACCCCCAGGGCGAGAGACCCAGTACTTC.

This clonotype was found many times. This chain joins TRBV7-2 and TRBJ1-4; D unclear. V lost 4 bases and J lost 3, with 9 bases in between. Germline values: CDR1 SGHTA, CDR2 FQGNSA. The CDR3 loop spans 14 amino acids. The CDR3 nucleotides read TGTGCCAGCAGCTCGGGGTGGTCTAATGAAAAACTGTTTTTT. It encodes CASSSGWSNEKLFF.

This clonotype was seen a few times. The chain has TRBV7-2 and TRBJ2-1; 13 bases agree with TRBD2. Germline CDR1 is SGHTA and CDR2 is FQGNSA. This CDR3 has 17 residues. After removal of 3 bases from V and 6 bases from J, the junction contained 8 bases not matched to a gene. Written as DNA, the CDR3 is TGTGCCAGCAGCTTCCTCCCCGGGACTAGCGGGGCCAATGAGCAGTTCTTC. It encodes CASSFLPGTSGANEQFF.

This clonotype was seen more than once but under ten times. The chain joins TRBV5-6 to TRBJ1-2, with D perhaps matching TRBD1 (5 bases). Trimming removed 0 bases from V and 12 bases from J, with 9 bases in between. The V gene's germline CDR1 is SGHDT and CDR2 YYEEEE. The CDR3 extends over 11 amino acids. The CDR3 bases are TGTGCCAGCAGCTTGGTAGGGGCGAACACCTTC. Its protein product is CASSLVGANTF.

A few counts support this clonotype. This chain's CDR3 is CASSYSPPGTTDTQYF. The DNA for the CDR3 is TGTGCCAGCAGTTACTCCCCGCCCGGGACCACAGATACGCAGTATTTT. J is TRBJ2-3 and V is TRBV6-5; either TRBD1 or TRBD2 may fit D (5 bases each). The CDR3 is made up of 16 amino acids. V was pared by 0 bases and J by 2 bases, with 12 bases between. Germline CDR1 reads MNHEY; CDR2 reads SVGAGI.

The CDR3 sequence: CASKEGRQETQYF. The CDR3 nucleotides are TGTGCCAGCAAGGAGGGCAGACAAGAGACCCAGTACTTC. The chain couples TRBV2 to TRBJ2-5, with a tentative D call TRBD2 (6 bases). Germline V gene data show CDR1 as SNHLY and CDR2 as FYNNEI. The CDR3 length is 13 residues. Trimming pared 7 bases from V and 2 bases from J, leaving 11 bases between.

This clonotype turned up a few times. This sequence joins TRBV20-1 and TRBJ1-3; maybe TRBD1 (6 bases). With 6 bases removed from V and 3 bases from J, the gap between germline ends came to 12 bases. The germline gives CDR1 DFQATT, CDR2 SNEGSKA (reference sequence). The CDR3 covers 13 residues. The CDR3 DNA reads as TGCAGTGCAATACAGGGCGGTGGAAACACCATATATTTT. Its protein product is CSAIQGGGNTIYF.

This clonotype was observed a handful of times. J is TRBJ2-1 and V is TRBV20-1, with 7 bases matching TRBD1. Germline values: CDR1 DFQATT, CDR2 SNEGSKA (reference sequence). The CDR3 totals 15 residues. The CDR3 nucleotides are TGCAGAGTGGGACAGCCTACCTTTTCTTACAATGAGCAGTTCTTC. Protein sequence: CRVGQPTFSYNEQFF.

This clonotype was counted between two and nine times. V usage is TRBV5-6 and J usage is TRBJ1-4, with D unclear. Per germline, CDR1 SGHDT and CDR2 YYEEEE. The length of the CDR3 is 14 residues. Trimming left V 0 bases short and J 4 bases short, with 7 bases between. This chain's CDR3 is CASSLVLDNEKLFF. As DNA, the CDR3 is TGTGCCAGCAGCTTGGTCCTGGATAATGAAAAACTGTTTTTT.

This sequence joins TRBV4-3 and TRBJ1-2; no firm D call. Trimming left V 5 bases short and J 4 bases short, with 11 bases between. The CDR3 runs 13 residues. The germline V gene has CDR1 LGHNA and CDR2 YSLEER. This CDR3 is CASSSPRVYGYTF. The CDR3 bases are TGCGCCAGCAGCTCCCCGAGAGTCTATGGCTACACCTTC.

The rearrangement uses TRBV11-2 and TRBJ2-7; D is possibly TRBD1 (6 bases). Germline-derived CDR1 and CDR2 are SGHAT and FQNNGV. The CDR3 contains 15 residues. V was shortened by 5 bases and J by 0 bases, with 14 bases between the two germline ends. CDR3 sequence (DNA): TGTGCCAGCAGCCAGACCGGGACATCCTCCTACGAGCAGTACTTC. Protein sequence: CASSQTGTSSYEQYF.

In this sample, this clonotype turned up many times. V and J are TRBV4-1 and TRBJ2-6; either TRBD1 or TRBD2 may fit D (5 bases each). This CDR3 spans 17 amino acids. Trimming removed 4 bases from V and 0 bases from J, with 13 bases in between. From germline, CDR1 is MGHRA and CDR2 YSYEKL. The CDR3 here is CASSPGPSISGANVLTF. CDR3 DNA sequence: TGCGCCAGCAGCCCGGGACCGTCGATCTCTGGGGCCAACGTCCTGACTTTC.

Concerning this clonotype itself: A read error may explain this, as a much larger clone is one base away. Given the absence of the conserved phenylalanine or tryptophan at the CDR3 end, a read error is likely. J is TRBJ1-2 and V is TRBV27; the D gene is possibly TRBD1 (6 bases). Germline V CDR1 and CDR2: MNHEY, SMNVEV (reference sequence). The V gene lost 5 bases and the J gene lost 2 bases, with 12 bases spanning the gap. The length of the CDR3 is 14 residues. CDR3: CASSKATGNYGYTL. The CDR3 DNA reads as TGTGCCAGCAGTAAAGCGACAGGAAACTATGGCTACACCTTA.

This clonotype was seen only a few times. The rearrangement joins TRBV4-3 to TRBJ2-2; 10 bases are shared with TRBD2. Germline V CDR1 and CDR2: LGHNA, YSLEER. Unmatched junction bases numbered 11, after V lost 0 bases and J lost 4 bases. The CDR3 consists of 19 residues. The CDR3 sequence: CASSQEASGRALGTGELFF. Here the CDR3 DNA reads TGCGCCAGCAGCCAAGAAGCAAGCGGGAGGGCCCTCGGCACCGGGGAGCTGTTTTTT.

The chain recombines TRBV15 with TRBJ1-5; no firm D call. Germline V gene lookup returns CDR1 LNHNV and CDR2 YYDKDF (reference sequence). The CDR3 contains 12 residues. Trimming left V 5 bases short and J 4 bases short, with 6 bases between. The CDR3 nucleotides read TGTGCCACCAGCCTTGGTAATCAGCCCCAGCATTTT. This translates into CATSLGNQPQHF.

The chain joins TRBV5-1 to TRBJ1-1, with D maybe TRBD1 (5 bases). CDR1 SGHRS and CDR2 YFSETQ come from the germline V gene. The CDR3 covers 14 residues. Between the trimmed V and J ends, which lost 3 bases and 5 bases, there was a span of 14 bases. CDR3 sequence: CASSSTQGWTEAFF. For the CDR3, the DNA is TGCGCCAGCAGCTCTACGCAGGGTTGGACTGAAGCTTTCTTT.

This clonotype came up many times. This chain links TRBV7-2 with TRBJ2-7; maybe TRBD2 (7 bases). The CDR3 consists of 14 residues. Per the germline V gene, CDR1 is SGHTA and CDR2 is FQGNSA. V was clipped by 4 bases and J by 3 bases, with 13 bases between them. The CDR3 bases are TGTGCCAGCAGCTCCCGGGGGGCCAGCTACGAGCAGTACTTC. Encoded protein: CASSSRGASYEQYF.

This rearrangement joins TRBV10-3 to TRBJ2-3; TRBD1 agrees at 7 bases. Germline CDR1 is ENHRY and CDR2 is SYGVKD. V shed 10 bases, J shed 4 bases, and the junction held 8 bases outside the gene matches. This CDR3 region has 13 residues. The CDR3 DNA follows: TGTGCCACAGAACAGGGGCCCGCAGATACGCAGTATTTT. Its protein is CATEQGPADTQYF.

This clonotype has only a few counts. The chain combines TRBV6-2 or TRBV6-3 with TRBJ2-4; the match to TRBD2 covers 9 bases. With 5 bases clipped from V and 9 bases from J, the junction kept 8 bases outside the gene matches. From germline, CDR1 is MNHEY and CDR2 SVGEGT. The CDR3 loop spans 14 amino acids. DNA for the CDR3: TGTGCCAGCAGTAAGACTAGCGGCAGCGCCATTCAGTACTTC. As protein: CASSKTSGSAIQYF.

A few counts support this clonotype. The CDR3 bases are TGTGCCAGCAGCTTTGGCGGCCGTTCGAATTCACCCCTCCACTTT. Amino acids: CASSFGGRSNSPLHF. The chain employs TRBV7-2 and TRBJ1-6; D remains unclear. CDR1 and CDR2 from the germline V gene are SGHTA and FQGNSA. The length of the CDR3 is 15 residues. The V and J ends lost 3 bases and 7 bases respectively, with 13 bases between them. Full variable domain (remainder filled in from reference TRBV7-2 and TRBJ1-6): GAGVSQSPSNKVTEKGKDVELRCDPISGHTALYWYRQSLGQGLEFLIYFQGNSAPDKSGLPSDRFSAERTGGSVSTLTIQRTQQEDSAVYLCASSFGGRSNSPLHFGNGTRLTVT.

The CDR3 region has the DNA TGTGCCAGCACGGAGGGCGTTGGTACTGAAGCTTTCTTT. Encoded protein: CASTEGVGTEAFF. J is TRBJ1-1 and V is TRBV2, with D unclear. CDR3 length equals 13 residues. V dropped 7 bases and J dropped 5 bases, with 14 bases sitting between them. The germline V gene encodes CDR1 SNHLY and CDR2 FYNNEI.